This is a list of T cell receptor beta chains from one sample in a study of T cell responses to AZD1222 COVID-19 vaccine. Only in-frame clones appear in the TCRdb table, and some are missing; sequencing was by immunoSEQ multiplex PCR. The sample lists 100,000 to 150,000 clones, 80% to 95% seen once, with 0.85% to 1.2% in the top ten. The material sequenced was peripheral blood, taken 28 days after the second AZD1222 dose. The origin of the receptors is an adult who received the AZD1222 COVID-19 vaccine. Each CDR3 is given with its conserved first and last residue. The D gene is left open where the match is weak. Some rows mark clone size as missing; the rest say once, few, many or name a class of expanded clone.

>TRBV29-1|17|-|TRBD2|TRBJ2-1
CSVEGIPGLAGYNEQFF
TGCAGCGTTGAAGGGATCCCGGGACTAGCGGGGTACAATGAGCAGTTCTTC
>TRBV4-1|15|-|TRBD1|TRBJ1-1
CASSQATDRGWKAFF
TGCGCCAGCAGCCAAGCCACTGACAGGGGATGGAAAGCTTTCTTT
>TRBV7-2|15|-|TRBD1|TRBJ1-4
CASSLADRFAEKLFF
TGTGCCAGCAGCTTAGCGGACAGGTTTGCTGAAAAACTGTTTTTT
>TRBV19|14|-|-|TRBJ2-5
CASNAGAPGETQYF
TGTGCCAGTAACGCAGGCGCTCCCGGAGAGACCCAGTACTTC
>TRBV7-2|15|-|-|TRBJ1-3
CASSLQGFSGNTIYF
TGTGCCAGCAGCCTACAGGGTTTTTCTGGAAACACCATATATTTT
>TRBV13|14|-|TRBD2|TRBJ2-5
CASSRTSTQETQYF
TGTGCCAGCAGCCGGACTAGCACCCAAGAGACCCAGTACTTC
>TRBV4-3|15|-|-|TRBJ2-7
CASSRLDTGGYEQYF
TGCGCCAGCAGCCGATTGGACACCGGCGGCTACGAGCAGTACTTC
>TRBV27|14|-|TRBD2|TRBJ2-7
CASSLTSGFGEQYF
TGTGCCAGCAGTTTAACTAGCGGGTTTGGCGAGCAGTACTTC
>TRBV7-9|14|-|-|TRBJ1-3
CASSLVGSGNTIYF
TGTGCCAGCAGCTTAGTGGGGTCCGGAAACACCATATATTTT
>TRBV20-1|12|-|-|TRBJ1-5
CSATEEIQPQHF
TGCAGTGCTACTGAGGAGATCCAGCCCCAGCATTTT
>TRBV6-6|13|few|-|TRBJ1-2
CASRGPDSYGYTF
TGTGCCAGCAGGGGACCAGACAGCTATGGCTACACCTTC
>TRBV12-1|19|-|-|TRBJ1-6
CASSFPEKRGWGAGSPLHF
-
>TRBV11-3|15|-|TRBD2|TRBJ2-3
CASSLVRGGTDTQYF
TGTGCCAGCAGCTTAGTCCGGGGGGGCACAGATACGCAGTATTTT
>TRBV7-9|16|-|TRBD2|TRBJ2-2
CASNKGAGRDTGELFF
TGTGCCAGCAACAAAGGAGCGGGGCGGGACACCGGGGAGCTGTTTTTT
>TRBV12-3/TRBV12-4|13|-|-|TRBJ1-2
CASSLGTRRGYTF
TGTGCCAGCAGCCTCGGGACCCGGAGAGGCTACACCTTC
>TRBV25-1|16|-|-|TRBJ1-5
CASSEWGRDSNQPQHF
TGTGCCAGCAGTGAATGGGGCAGGGATAGCAATCAGCCCCAGCATTTT
>TRBV6-5|14|-|TRBD2|TRBJ2-7
CASSSSGKSGEQYF
TGTGCCAGCAGTTCTAGCGGGAAGTCGGGGGAGCAGTACTTC
>TRBV11-3|14|-|TRBD1|TRBJ1-6
CASSPDRADRPLHF
TGTGCCAGCAGTCCTGACAGGGCAGACCGACCCCTCCACTTT
>TRBV25-1|18|-|-|TRBJ2-7
CASSDRKLWAQGSYEQYF
TGTGCCAGCAGTGACCGTAAGCTATGGGCCCAGGGCTCCTACGAGCAGTACTTC
>TRBV5-5|15|-|TRBD1|TRBJ2-1
CASSFPGGTYNEQFF
TGTGCCAGCAGCTTCCCAGGGGGCACCTACAATGAGCAGTTCTTC
>TRBV19|14|-|TRBD2|TRBJ2-5
CATALAGGPETQYF
TGTGCCACCGCCCTAGCGGGGGGGCCAGAGACCCAGTACTTC
>TRBV19|12|-|-|TRBJ1-1
CASSMYGLEAFF
TGTGCCAGTAGTATGTACGGGTTAGAAGCTTTCTTT